This is a list of T cell receptor beta chains from one sample in a study of cytomegalovirus exposure and HLA in healthy donors. TCRdb's copy holds only in-frame clones and misses some; the assay was immunoSEQ multiplex PCR. The sample shows 80,000 to 95,000 clones, roughly three fifths of them seen only once. Material: PBMCs. The receptors stem from a woman aged 25 to 39 in good health and CMV-seronegative. Both conserved end residues are part of each CDR3. Fields, in order: J gene, V gene, D gene, clone size, CDR3 DNA, CDR3 protein. The D gene is left open where the match is weak. Clone size is shown for a subset of rows, as once, few, many or a class of expanded clone.

>TRBJ2-3|TRBV4-3|TRBD1|few
TGCGCCAGCAGCCATGGACAGGGTTACACAGATACGCAGTATTTT
CASSHGQGYTDTQYF
>TRBJ2-1|TRBV6-6|TRBD2|NA
TGTGCCAGCAGTTACGTCCCGAGGGAGGGGCAGTTCTTC
CASSYVPREGQFF
>TRBJ2-1|TRBV28|TRBD2|NA
TGTGCCAGCAGCCCTCTGGCGGGAGTAGGTGGTGAGCAGTTCTTC
CASSPLAGVGGEQFF
>TRBJ2-3|TRBV5-1|NA|NA
TGCGCCAGCAGCTTGACCAAAGTGGCTAGCACAGATACGCAGTATTTT
CASSLTKVASTDTQYF
>TRBJ2-7|TRBV6-5|TRBD2|NA
TGTGCCAGCAGTTTAGGACTAGCGGCCTCCTACGAGCAGTACTTC
CASSLGLAASYEQYF
>TRBJ2-6|TRBV19|NA|NA
TGTGCCAGTACCAACTCTGGGGCCAACGTCCTGACTTTC
CASTNSGANVLTF
>TRBJ1-2|TRBV6-1|NA|NA
TGTGCCAGCAGTGAAACCGTGAGAGGCTACTATGGCTACACCTTC
CASSETVRGYYGYTF
>TRBJ2-5|TRBV5-6|TRBD2|few
TGTGCCAGCAGCTCCGGGGGTAGCGGGGGGGTCCAAGAGACCCAGTACTTC
CASSSGGSGGVQETQYF
>TRBJ1-2|TRBV19|NA|NA
TGTGCCAGTAGTATCAGGGGCGCAACTACTAACTATGGCTACACCTTC
CASSIRGATTNYGYTF
>TRBJ1-1|TRBV6-1|NA|NA
TGTGCCAGCAGTGAAGAAGCAGGGTGGACCAACACTGAAGCTTTCTTT
CASSEEAGWTNTEAFF
>TRBJ2-5|TRBV7-6|NA|few
TGTGCCAGCAGCTTTACTGACGGGGAGACCCAGTACTTC
CASSFTDGETQYF
>TRBJ2-7|TRBV9|NA|few
TGTGCCAGCAGCGTAGCGGCGGGCGAGCAGTACTTC
CASSVAAGEQYF
>TRBJ2-2|TRBV6-5|TRBD2|NA
TGTGCCAGCAGTTACTCTAGCGGGATTTACACCGGGGAGCTGTTTTTT
CASSYSSGIYTGELFF
>TRBJ1-2|TRBV9|TRBD1|NA
TGTGCCAGCAGCGTAGCACAGGGGGCTGATGGCTACACCTTC
CASSVAQGADGYTF
>TRBJ2-3|TRBV10-1|TRBD2|few
TGCGCCAGCAGTGAGTCAGCGGGAGGGCAAAATACGCAGTATTTT
CASSESAGGQNTQYF
>TRBJ1-2|TRBV6-6|TRBD1|few
TGTGCCAGCAGCCCTACAGGGGGCCCCTATGGCTACACCTTC
CASSPTGGPYGYTF
>TRBJ2-7|TRBV11-1|TRBD1|few
TGTGCCAGCAGCGCGGGACAGGGACTCGAGCAGTACTTC
CASSAGQGLEQYF
>TRBJ1-2|TRBV4-1|NA|NA
TGCGCCAGCAGCCAAGATCGGCAGGGCAAAGGCTACACCTTC
CASSQDRQGKGYTF
>TRBJ2-1|TRBV2|TRBD2|NA
TGTGCCATCAGACTAGCGGGGGGGGATGAGCAGTTCTTC
CAIRLAGGDEQFF
>TRBJ1-2|TRBV10-3|NA|NA
TGTGCCATCAGGCGCGTTCGGGGGACGTGGGTCGGTGGCTACACCTTC
CAIRRVRGTWVGGYTF
>TRBJ2-3|TRBV11-2|TRBD2|NA
TGTGCCAGCAGCTTTTTCGGACTAGCGGATACGCAGTATTTT
CASSFFGLADTQYF
>TRBJ1-3|TRBV7-8|NA|NA
TGTGCCAGCAGCTCCTTTGGAAACACCATATATTTT
CASSSFGNTIYF
>TRBJ2-7|TRBV7-2|TRBD2|NA
TGTGCCAGCAGCTCGAAGGTATCGGGACTATCCTACGAGCAGTACTTC
CASSSKVSGLSYEQYF
>TRBJ1-2|TRBV28|TRBD1|NA
TGTGCCAGCACCCCGACAGGGCCCTATGGCTACACCTTC
CASTPTGPYGYTF
>TRBJ2-6|TRBV4-2|TRBD2|NA
TGTGCCAGCAGCCAACGGGGACTAGCGGGGGTCATTCTCTGGGCCAACGTCCTGACTTTC
CASSQRGLAGVILWANVLTF
>TRBJ2-7|TRBV5-1|TRBD2|NA
TGCGCCAGCAGCCCGTCTAGCGGGTCTTTTTACGAGCAGTACTTC
CASSPSSGSFYEQYF
>TRBJ2-1|TRBV18|NA|NA
TGTGCCAGCTCACCAACGGAGATTTCCTACAATGAGCAGTTCTTC
CASSPTEISYNEQFF
>TRBJ2-7|TRBV9|NA|NA
TGTGCCAGCAGCGCGACCGGGTCCAGCTCCTACGAGCAGTACTTC
CASSATGSSSYEQYF
>TRBJ2-7|TRBV2|NA|once
TGTGCCAGCAGCCGGGGGTTGTACGAGCAGTACTTC
CASSRGLYEQYF
>TRBJ2-3|TRBV5-1|TRBD2|NA
TGCGCCAGCAGCTTGGCCACGGGGGGGGGACCCACAGATACGCAGTATTTT
CASSLATGGGPTDTQYF
>TRBJ1-1|TRBV5-6|NA|few
TGTGCCAGCAGCTTGGGATCGGGCACTGAAGCTTTCTTT
CASSLGSGTEAFF
>TRBJ2-7|TRBV2|TRBD1|NA
TGTGCCAGCAGGGAGGGACAGGGGGTCTACGAGCAGTACTTC
CASREGQGVYEQYF
>TRBJ2-7|TRBV19|TRBD1|NA
TGTGCCAGTAACGACCGGGACAGGGGCTCCTACGAGCAGTACTTC
CASNDRDRGSYEQYF
>TRBJ2-1|TRBV9|NA|NA
TGTGCCAGCAGCGTAGTCGGCTACAATGAGCAGTTCTTC
CASSVVGYNEQFF
>TRBJ2-1|TRBV5-1|NA|NA
TGCGCCAGCAGCACATCACTAATTCGCTCCTACAATGAGCAGTTCTTC
CASSTSLIRSYNEQFF
>TRBJ2-2|TRBV6-6|NA|NA
TGTGCCAGCAGGAGGGAGAGGCGGACCGGGGAGCTGTTTTTT
CASRRERRTGELFF
>TRBJ2-7|TRBV29-1|TRBD1|NA
TGCAGCGTAAGGACAGGGTTTAGCGAGCAGTACTTC
CSVRTGFSEQYF
>TRBJ1-5|TRBV7-2|NA|NA
TGTGCCAGCAGACAGGGCGAAGGCAATCAGCCCCAGCATTTT
CASRQGEGNQPQHF
>TRBJ1-1|TRBV9|NA|NA
TGTGCCAGCAGCGTCACAGGCTCGGAAGCTTTCTTT
CASSVTGSEAFF
>TRBJ2-1|TRBV10-3|NA|NA
TGTGCCATCAGTGAGTCGAGGAATGAGCAGTTCTTC
CAISESRNEQFF
>TRBJ2-6|TRBV5-1|TRBD1|NA
TGCGCCAGCAGCTTGGGGGACAGGTACTCTGGGGCCAACGTCCTGACTTTC
CASSLGDRYSGANVLTF
>TRBJ2-7|TRBV14|NA|NA
TGTGCCAGCAGCCGGGGAGGTAGTTCCTACGAGCAGTACTTC
CASSRGGSSYEQYF
>TRBJ1-5|TRBV27|TRBD1|few
TGTGCCAGCAGGCCCGGGACAGGGTATCAGCCCCAGCATTTT
CASRPGTGYQPQHF
>TRBJ1-1|TRBV19|NA|once
TGTGCCAGTAAAGGACAGACTTTCCAGGGAGCTTTCTTT
CASKGQTFQGAFF
>TRBJ2-7|TRBV30|NA|NA
TGTGCCTGGTGGGAGGTTTCGTCCTACGAGCAGTACTTC
CAWWEVSSYEQYF
>TRBJ2-7|TRBV6-6|TRBD2|NA
TGTGCCAGCACTCTGGATAGCGGGAGCTCCTACGAGCAGTACTTC
CASTLDSGSSYEQYF
>TRBJ1-5|TRBV27|TRBD1|NA
TGTGCCAGCAGTTCATACCAGGGGGTAGGTCAGCCCCAGCATTTT
CASSSYQGVGQPQHF
>TRBJ2-2|TRBV4-3|NA|NA
TGCGCCAGCAGCCAACGCCAGGGGGGTAACACCGGGGAGCTGTTTTTT
CASSQRQGGNTGELFF
>TRBJ2-7|TRBV6-1|NA|NA
TGTGCCAGCAGTGAAGGGAGCAGACCACAGTACTTC
CASSEGSRPQYF
>TRBJ1-1|TRBV30|NA|NA
TGTGCCTGGAGTGTAGCGGGGAGGGGACGAGCTTTCTTT
CAWSVAGRGRAFF
>TRBJ1-6|TRBV25-1|TRBD1|NA
TGTGCCAGCGAAGGGACAGGGGGCACTCATTCACCCCTCCACTTT
CASEGTGGTHSPLHF
>TRBJ2-3|TRBV4-1|TRBD2|NA
TGCGCCAGCAGCCAAGATCGAAGCGGGAATGGAGATACGCAGTATTTT
CASSQDRSGNGDTQYF